This T cell receptor (beta chain) was captured in a study of immune cell composition in non-small cell lung cancer (dated by TCRdb to 2016 to 2017). Concerning the study at large: To assign histologic subtype, which was mostly lung adenocarcinoma or squamous cell carcinoma, H&E was combined with p63, CK5, Napsin A and TTF-1 immunohistochemistry. Using Adaptive Biotechnologies, the researchers ran TCR-beta sequencing on roughly 34 paired NSCLC tumour and non-adjacent lung specimens, along with 20 to 30 tumour-only specimens. Supplementary cohort #1 consisted of 9 to 11 lung adenocarcinoma cases with paired tumour/lung TCR-beta sequencing and with TIL populations generated to assess tumour reactivity. A few tumour specimens that had TCR-beta data belonged to rare histological subtypes and were left out of the subtype comparisons. Summary of the overall study and its limitations: Nearly half of NSCLC cases had tumour-associated clones >0.5%, with more than 70% of squamous carcinomas showing such clones compared with more than 25% of adenocarcinomas. Smoking pack-years did not significantly correlate with tumour TCR-beta clonality. In about nine adenocarcinoma cases, a strong correlation was found between maximal tumour-associated clone frequency and TIL tumour reactivity, whereas no such correlation was found between overall clonality and TIL tumour reactivity. The reactivity cohort contained only 9 to 10 cases, and the tumour-reactive clones were not shown to have sequences in common with the dominant in vivo tumour-associated clones. Lung squamous cell carcinoma tumours had significantly higher Top 10 clone scores and productive clonality than lung adenocarcinoma tumours.

Comment on this clone: Its antigen is currently not known. Within one base of it there is no much larger clone, and no base qualities were kept.

TCR-beta CDR3 regions were amplified from genomic DNA by a two-step multiplex PCR, with the second step adding Illumina-compatible adaptors. TCR-beta immunosequencing was carried out on an Illumina platform through the commercial immunoSEQ service. Per the original workflow: Repertoires were described by productive clonality and by Top 10 Clones, which is the percentage of T-cell templates coming from the ten most frequent sequences. Productive clonality ranged from 0 to 1, with 1 indicating a monoclonal population. Sequences comprising at least 0.1% of tumour T-cell templates but absent from matched non-adjacent lung were defined as tumour-associated clones and were identified via log10 scatter plots. Student's t-tests were used for two-group comparisons, ANOVA for comparisons across stages, and linear regression for relationships, with analyses done in GraphPad Prism7 and R. Here the immuneACCESS table is served through TCRdb, limited to in-frame sequences with V and J called. Missing clones are a known gap in these copies; in checked studies unresolved V genes cover under half, and the rest lacks a known reason. V and J calls and clone size are those listed in that table; D and trimming were worked out from the DNA. The sample table shows around 2,600 clones, and 76% are seen once. The ten largest clones add up to roughly 5% of the sample.

Genomic DNA was isolated with the QIAamp DNA kit from frozen aliquots of single-cell suspensions that had not been sorted. The tumour samples consisted of surgically resected non-small cell lung cancer tissue. Tissues arrived within 2 hours of resection and were immediately processed into single-cell suspensions. Tissue was mechanically dissociated and enzymatically digested with DNase I, collagenase I and hyaluronidase for approximately 31 minutes at 37 °C, then filtered and RBC-lysed. Cut back by 5 bases and 5 bases, the V and J ends lie 16 bases apart. The CDR3 spans 14 residues, from the cysteine through the phenylalanine. The DNA shown is the 42-base CDR3, in frame from base 1. The germline V gene sets CDR1 to MNHNS and CDR2 to SASEGT.

This chain is built from TRBV6-1 and TRBJ2-7; TRBD1 is perhaps the D gene, given 5 matching bases. The sequence derives from a human donor with non-small cell lung cancer. Sequenced material: lung tumor tissue. The CDR3 here reads CASSQTAEINEQYF. The sequenced DNA is TGTGCCAGCAGTCAGACAGCCGAAATCAACGAGCAGTACTTC.